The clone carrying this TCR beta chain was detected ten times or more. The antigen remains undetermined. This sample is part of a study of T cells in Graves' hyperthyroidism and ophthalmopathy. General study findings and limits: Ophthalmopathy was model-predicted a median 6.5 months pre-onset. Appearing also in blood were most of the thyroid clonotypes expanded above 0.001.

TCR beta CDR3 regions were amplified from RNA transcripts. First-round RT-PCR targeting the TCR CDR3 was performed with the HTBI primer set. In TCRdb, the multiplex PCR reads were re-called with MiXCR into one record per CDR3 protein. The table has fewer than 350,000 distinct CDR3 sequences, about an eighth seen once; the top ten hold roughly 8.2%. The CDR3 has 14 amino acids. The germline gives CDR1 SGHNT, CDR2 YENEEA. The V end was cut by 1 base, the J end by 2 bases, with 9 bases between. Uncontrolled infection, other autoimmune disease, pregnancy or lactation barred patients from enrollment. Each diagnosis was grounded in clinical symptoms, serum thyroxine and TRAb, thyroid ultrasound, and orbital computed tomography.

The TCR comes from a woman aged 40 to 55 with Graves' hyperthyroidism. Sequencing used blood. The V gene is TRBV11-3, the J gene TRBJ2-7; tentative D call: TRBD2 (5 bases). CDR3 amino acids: CASSLGGLPYEQYF. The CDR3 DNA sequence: TGTGCCAGCAGCTTAGGCGGGCTGCCCTACGAGCAGTACTTC. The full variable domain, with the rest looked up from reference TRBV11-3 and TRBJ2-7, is EAGVVQSPRYKIIEKKQPVAFWCNPISGHNTLYWYLQNLGQGPELLIRYENEEAVDDSQLPKDRFSAERLKGVDSTLKIQPAELGDSAVYLCASSLGGLPYEQYFGPGTRLTVT.